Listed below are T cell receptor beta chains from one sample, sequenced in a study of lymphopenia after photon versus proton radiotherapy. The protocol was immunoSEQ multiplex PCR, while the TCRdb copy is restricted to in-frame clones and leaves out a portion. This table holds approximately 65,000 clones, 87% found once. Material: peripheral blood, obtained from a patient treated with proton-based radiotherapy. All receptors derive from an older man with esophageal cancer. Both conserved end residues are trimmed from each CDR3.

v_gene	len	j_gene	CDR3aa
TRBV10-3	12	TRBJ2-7	AISAGAVSYEQY
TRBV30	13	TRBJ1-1	AWGAVHPKSTEAF
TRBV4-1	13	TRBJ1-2	ASSQGEQGFYGYT
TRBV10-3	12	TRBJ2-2	AIADSTNTGELF
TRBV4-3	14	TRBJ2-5	ASSHGLAGDQETQY
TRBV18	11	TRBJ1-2	ASSPPAVMGYT
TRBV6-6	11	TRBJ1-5	ASRRTVNQPQH
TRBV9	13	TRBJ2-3	ASSVVGSSTDTQY
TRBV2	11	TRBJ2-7	ASSEQGVGEQY
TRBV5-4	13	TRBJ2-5	ASSRVLDRGETQY
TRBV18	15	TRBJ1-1	ASSQAGGGAGNTEAF
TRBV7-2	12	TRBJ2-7	ASSFQGKGFEQY
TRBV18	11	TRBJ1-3	ASSSDRGNTIY
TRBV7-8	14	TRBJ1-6	ASRPDRAPSNSPLH
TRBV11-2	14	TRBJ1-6	ASRERIEVYNSPLH
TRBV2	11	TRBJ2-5	GTQRGREETQY